This is a list of T cell receptor beta chains from one sample in a study of blood T cells in healthy people across ages. TCRdb fed the 5' RACE reads into MiXCR, producing one record per CDR3 protein. This table has 1.5 million to 2 million distinct CDR3 sequences, 28% appearing once. The sequencing sample was made of blood. These TCRs come from a woman aged 25-40 years in good health. Both conserved end residues are part of each CDR3. The D gene is left open where the match is weak. Clone size is given for some rows only: seen once, a few or many times, or a class if the clone is expanded.

j_gene | abundance | d_gene | v_gene | CDR3aa | CDR3nt
TRBJ2-7 | NA | NA | TRBV5-1 | CASSDGNPNYEQYF | TGCGCCAGCAGCGATGGGAACCCCAACTACGAGCAGTACTTC
TRBJ2-7 | NA | NA | TRBV4-3 | CAGSHGDSETEQYF | TGCGCCGGCAGCCACGGGGACTCCGAAACCGAGCAGTACTTC
TRBJ2-5 | NA | NA | TRBV5-1 | CASSSDSRSAGTQYF | TGCGCCAGCAGCTCAGACAGCCGGAGCGCGGGGACCCAGTACTTC
TRBJ1-2 | few | NA | TRBV3-1 | CASSQDARGRGYTF | TGTGCCAGCAGCCAAGATGCACGGGGCCGGGGCTACACCTTC
TRBJ2-1 | few | NA | TRBV20-1 | CSGSATGVYNEQFF | TGCAGTGGTAGTGCCACGGGGGTGTACAATGAGCAGTTCTTC
TRBJ2-5 | NA | NA | TRBV18 | CAGSPRAGQETQYF | TGTGCCGGCTCACCACGGGCAGGGCAAGAGACCCAGTACTTC
TRBJ2-4 | few | TRBD1 | TRBV7-2 | CASSLEGTGGRGEQYF | TGTGCCAGCAGCTTAGAAGGGACAGGGGGCCGGGGTGAGCAGTACTTC
TRBJ2-3 | NA | TRBD2 | TRBV7-2 | CASSSPESAGGTDTQYF | TGTGCCAGCAGCTCCCCCGAGTCAGCGGGGGGCACAGATACGCAGTATTTT
TRBJ2-7 | many | NA | TRBV5-5 | CASSSGHNYEQYF | TGTGCCAGCAGCTCGGGACATAACTACGAGCAGTACTTC
TRBJ1-4 | NA | TRBD1 | TRBV5-1 | CASSSTGPNEKLFF | TGCGCCAGCAGCTCGACAGGGCCTAATGAAAAACTGTTTTTT
TRBJ2-3 | few | NA | TRBV20-1 | CSARDPGQNTDTQYF | TGCAGTGCTAGAGATCCGGGGCAGAACACAGATACGCAGTATTTT
TRBJ2-5 | NA | NA | TRBV18 | CASSPFRDKYQETQYF | TGTGCCAGCTCACCTTTCCGGGACAAGTACCAAGAGACCCAGTACTTC
TRBJ1-5 | few | NA | TRBV7-2 | CASSAQSGTKNQPQHF | TGTGCCAGCAGCGCGCAATCCGGGACAAAAAATCAGCCCCAGCATTTT
TRBJ2-5 | few | TRBD1 | TRBV9 | CASSAGGLPQETQYF | TGTGCCAGCAGCGCAGGGGGCCTGCCCCAAGAGACCCAGTACTTC